These 11 T cell receptor beta chains came from one sample sequenced in a study of human T cells and chemical hapten exposure. The time point denotes: patch test 1, 2 weeks after DPC sensitization. Treatment: therapeutic diphenylcyclopropenone sensitization with weekly scalp DPC. TCRdb called the RACE reads again in MiXCR, with one record for every CDR3 protein. The sample records some 190,000 distinct CDR3 sequences, more than 20% being singletons. The sequenced sample was whole blood, obtained in connection with sensitization to the hapten diphenylcyclopropenone (DPC). These receptors originate from a woman aged 50 to 60 with alopecia areata. Some clones in this sample may be carry-over from other donors' samples.

The V and J genes are TRBV5-4 and TRBJ2-6; no clear D. Deletions cut 4 bases from V and 2 bases from J, with 13 bases between. Germline loops: CDR1 SGHNT, CDR2 YYREEE (reference sequence). The CDR3 is 16 amino acids. The chain's CDR3 is CASSPPYNPGANVLTF. CDR3 DNA sequence: TGTGCCAGCAGCCCCCCCTACAATCCTGGGGCCAACGTCCTGACTTTC.

The CDR3 is CASSPKGGDQPQHF. The CDR3 DNA is TGTGCCAGCTCACCAAAGGGGGGGGATCAGCCCCAGCATTTT. The chain combines TRBV18 with TRBJ1-5; a possible D gene is TRBD1 (6 bases). V lost 2 bases and J lost 5, with 10 bases in between. CDR1 is KGHSH and CDR2 is LQKENI in the germline V gene. There are 14 residues in the CDR3.

This clonotype was found a few times. The gene calls are TRBV7-9 and TRBJ2-1; TRBD1 agrees at 12 bases. Germline lookup yields CDR1 SEHNR and CDR2 FQNEAQ (reference sequence). The J segment lost 4 bases and the V segment lost 4 bases, leaving 2 bases of the junction unmatched. This CDR3 region has 15 residues. The CDR3 reads CASSSGQGAYNEQFF. CDR3 coding DNA: TGTGCCAGCAGCTCGGGACAGGGGGCGTACAATGAGCAGTTCTTC.

This clonotype was observed a handful of times. DNA of the CDR3: TGTGCCAGCAGCCCCGGAGGGTCGACGCAGTACTTC. It encodes CASSPGGSTQYF. The rearrangement joins TRBV14 to TRBJ2-5; possible D gene TRBD2, 6 bases. The CDR3 has 12 residues. V was shortened by 4 bases and J by 11 bases, with 14 bases between the two germline ends. Germline lookup yields CDR1 SGHDN and CDR2 FVKESK.

V is TRBV15 and J is TRBJ2-2; D perhaps matches TRBD1 (5 bases). CDR3 size: 13 residues. Per germline, CDR1 LNHNV and CDR2 YYDKDF (reference sequence). V was trimmed by 4 bases and J by 6 bases, leaving 9 bases between them. CDR3 sequence: CATSIGVAGELFF. The CDR3, as DNA: TGTGCCACCAGCATAGGGGTCGCCGGGGAGCTGTTTTTT.

This clonotype turned up a few times. The chain's CDR3 is CASTYGSNTEAFF. The CDR3, as DNA: TGTGCCAGCACTTATGGGTCGAACACTGAAGCTTTCTTT. V gene TRBV5-6 combines with J gene TRBJ1-1, with D unresolved. CDR3 length: 13 amino acids. The V and J ends lost 6 bases and 1 base respectively, with 10 bases between them. Germline CDR1 reads SGHDT; CDR2 reads YYEEEE.

This clonotype was seen a handful of times. J is TRBJ1-2 and V is TRBV24-1; tentative D call: TRBD1 (5 bases). The CDR3 has 14 residues. Germline V CDR1 and CDR2: KGHDR, SFDVKD. V was cut by 3 bases and J by 6 bases, with 13 bases left in between. The CDR3 DNA reads as TGTGCCACCAGTGATAAGGCAGGGCCCAATGGCTACACCTTC. This codes for CATSDKAGPNGYTF.

The V and J genes are TRBV6-5 and TRBJ2-1, with D hard to call. Trimming removed 2 bases at V and 9 bases at J, with 14 bases between. This CDR3 has 14 residues. Germline V CDR1 and CDR2: MNHEY, SVGAGI. The CDR3 DNA reads as TGTGCCAGCAGTTACACCCGGGCCGCCAGTGAGCAGTTCTTC. The encoded protein is CASSYTRAASEQFF.

This clonotype came up a few times. V gene TRBV20-1 combines with J gene TRBJ2-5; D ambiguous. Germline V CDR1 and CDR2: DFQATT, SNEGSKA (reference sequence). The CDR3 covers 11 residues. The V end lost 0 bases, the J end lost 4 bases, and 3 bases lay between the germline ends. The CDR3 protein is CSARDIETQYF. CDR3 nucleotide sequence: TGCAGTGCTAGAGATATAGAGACCCAGTACTTC.

This clonotype was seen only a few times. The chain links TRBV5-1 to TRBJ2-7; 9 nucleotides agree with TRBD2. Germline V lookup: CDR1 SGHRS, CDR2 YFSETQ. Trimming cost V 5 bases and J 5 bases; bases outside gene matches: 5. The CDR3 length is 13 residues. The CDR3 sequence is CASSQAGGNEQYF. For the CDR3, the DNA is TGCGCCAGCAGTCAGGCGGGAGGGAACGAGCAGTACTTC.

V is TRBV7-2 and J is TRBJ2-3, with 7 bases identical to TRBD2. The germline CDR1 and CDR2 sequences are SGHTA and FQGNSA. The CDR3 has 16 amino acids. The ends lost 2 bases at V and 4 bases at J; junction bases unmatched: 9. The CDR3 region is CASSLQGGSGADTQYF. The CDR3 DNA is TGTGCCAGCAGCTTACAAGGCGGGAGTGGTGCAGATACGCAGTATTTT.